The TCR beta chain under discussion was sequenced for a study of blood T cell repertoires in COVID-19. On the study more broadly: PBMCs, B-cell-depleted T cells, or T cells were the source of the cDNA or gDNA that made up the material.

Profiled with immunoSEQ multiplex PCR; TCRdb holds only in-frame clones, not every one. The table records around 220,000 clones, nearly 90% of them present only once. Participants were aged roughly 18 to 100 years from around 24 US areas. No more than 2 weeks before study entry, exposed participants had met a case of COVID-19. The sequencing sample was made of PBMCs or T cells enriched from blood (not recorded which). The clonotype originates from a man aged 25-45 years who had been exposed to COVID-19.

CDR3 protein: CASSKTGRTGYNEQFF. The CDR3 region has the DNA TGCGCCAGCAGCAAAACCGGTAGGACAGGATACAATGAGCAGTTCTTC. The rearrangement uses TRBV10-2 and TRBJ2-1; TRBD1 aligns across 7 bases. V was pared by 6 bases and J by 4 bases, with 12 bases of the junction left unmatched. CDR3 length: 16 amino acids. In germline, CDR1 is WSHSY, CDR2 SAAADI.